The entry below gives a single T cell receptor beta chain sequence along with its context. This sample stems from a study of T cell clones after liver transplantation. Using immunoSEQ multiplex PCR, the repertoire was profiled, and TCRdb retains in-frame clones only, with some absent. This table has 93,000 or so clones, around 84% appearing once. The material sequenced was CD4+ T cells from blood, taken around 44 months after liver transplant. The receptor was isolated from a human patient who received a liver transplant. Some T cells may be supplied by the graft donor.

CDR3 nucleotides: TGCGCCAGCAGCCAAGCTCGTTCACTTAGCTCCTACAATGAGCAGTTCTTC. Protein sequence: CASSQARSLSSYNEQFF. V gene TRBV4-3 combines with J gene TRBJ2-1; D uncertain. The germline V gene has CDR1 LGHNA and CDR2 YSLEER. The CDR3 has 17 amino acids. V lost 1 base, J lost 0 bases, and 13 bases lay in between.